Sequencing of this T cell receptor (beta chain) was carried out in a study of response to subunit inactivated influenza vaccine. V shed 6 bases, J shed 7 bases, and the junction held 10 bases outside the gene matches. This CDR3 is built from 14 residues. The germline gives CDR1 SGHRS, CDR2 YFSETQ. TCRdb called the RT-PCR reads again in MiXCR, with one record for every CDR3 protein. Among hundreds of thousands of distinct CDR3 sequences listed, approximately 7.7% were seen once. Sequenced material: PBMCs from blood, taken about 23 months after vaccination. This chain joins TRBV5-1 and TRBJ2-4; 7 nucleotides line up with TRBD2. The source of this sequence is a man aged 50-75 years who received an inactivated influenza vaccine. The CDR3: CASTTVGGVNIQYF. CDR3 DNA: TGCGCCAGCACCACGGTTGGGGGGGTGAACATTCAGTACTTC.